Listed here is a single T cell receptor beta chain. Its cognate antigen is unknown. Repertoires were generated with immunoSEQ multiplex PCR, while TCRdb's copy carries only in-frame clones and drops some. The sample contains some 170,000 clones, approximately 92% of which appear only once. This specimen belongs to a study of T cell responses to AZD1222 COVID-19 vaccine. The wider study: Researchers grouped second doses given at about 4 or about 12 weeks into one pool. Broader study findings: Repertoire collection took place solely once the T cell response had peaked. Clonal diversity was possibly underestimated, and white British individuals and females predominated among donors. After two AZD1222 doses, spike-specific TCR breadth and depth rose versus day 0.

Per the germline V gene, CDR1 is SGHRS and CDR2 is YFSETQ. The V gene end was trimmed by 4 bases and the J gene end by 4 bases; junction bases not matched to a gene: 6. The CDR3 consists of 16 residues. The clonotype comes from an adult in good health. The sample was peripheral blood, taken on day 0 of AZD1222 vaccination. This sequence joins TRBV5-1 and TRBJ1-3; 12 bases are shared with TRBD1. As DNA, the CDR3 is TGCGCCAGCAGCCCGGGACAGGGGGCTTCGGGAAACACCATATATTTT. Translated: CASSPGQGASGNTIYF.